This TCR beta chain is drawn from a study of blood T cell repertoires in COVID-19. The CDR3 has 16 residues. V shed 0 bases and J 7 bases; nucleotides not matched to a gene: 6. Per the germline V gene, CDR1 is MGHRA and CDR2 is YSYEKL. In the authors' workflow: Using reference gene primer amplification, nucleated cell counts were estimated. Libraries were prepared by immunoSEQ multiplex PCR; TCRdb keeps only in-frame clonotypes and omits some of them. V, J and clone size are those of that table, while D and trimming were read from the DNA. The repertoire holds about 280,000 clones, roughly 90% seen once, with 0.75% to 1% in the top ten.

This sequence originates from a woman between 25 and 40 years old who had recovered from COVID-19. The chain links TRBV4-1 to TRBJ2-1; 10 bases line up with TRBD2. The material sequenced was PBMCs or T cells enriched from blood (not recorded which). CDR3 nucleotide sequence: TGCGCCAGCAGCCAAGAAACGACTAGCGGGCGGAATGAGCAGTTCTTC. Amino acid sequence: CASSQETTSGRNEQFF.